This is a list of T cell receptor beta chains from one sample in a study of shared clonotypes between healthy human individuals. Assay used: immunoSEQ multiplex PCR; TCRdb lists only in-frame clones, some missing. The profile shows millions of clones, approximately 93% of them singletons. Sequenced sample: naive CD4+ T cells from PBMCs. The source is a man aged 18 to 30 in good health. Some clones in this sample may be carry-over from other donors' samples. The CDR3 runs from the conserved cysteine through the conserved F or W. A D gene is named only where the DNA matches it firmly. A row's size may be missing; if present it is once, few, many or a size class.

CDR3 length	V gene	J gene	clone size	D gene	CDR3 protein	CDR3 DNA
19	TRBV2	TRBJ2-4	.	.	CASSEALRGKGPAKNIQYF	TGTGCCAGCAGTGAAGCGCTTCGCGGGAAGGGGCCGGCCAAAAACATTCAGTACTTC
15	TRBV7-3	TRBJ1-1	.	.	CASSLIPGMNTEAFF	TGTGCCAGCAGCTTAATACCGGGGATGAACACTGAAGCTTTCTTT
15	TRBV5-1	TRBJ2-7	.	TRBD2	CASANSREASSEQYF	TGCGCCAGCGCCAATTCCCGGGAGGCTTCCTCCGAGCAGTACTTC
13	TRBV6-1	TRBJ1-4	.	.	CASSRGVVEKLFF	TGTGCCAGCTCTCGCGGGGTTGTTGAAAAACTGTTTTTT
15	TRBV2	TRBJ2-2	.	TRBD2	CASRERESNTGELFF	TGTGCCAGCAGAGAGCGGGAGTCGAACACCGGGGAGCTGTTTTTT
15	TRBV4-1	TRBJ2-7	.	.	CASSQDTGHIYEQYF	TGCGCCAGCAGCCAAGATACAGGACATATCTACGAGCAGTACTTC
15	TRBV10-3	TRBJ2-5	.	.	CAISETSSAWETQYF	TGTGCCATCAGTGAAACCTCTAGCGCCTGGGAGACCCAGTACTTC
16	TRBV6-5	TRBJ2-3	.	TRBD2	CASSYSAGGGTDTQYF	TGTGCCAGCAGTTACAGTGCGGGGGGGGGCACAGATACGCAGTATTTT
16	TRBV4-3	TRBJ2-2	.	TRBD2	CASGNLAGGGTGELFF	TGCGCCAGCGGAAATCTAGCGGGAGGGGGAACCGGGGAGCTGTTTTTT
13	TRBV6-5	TRBJ2-7	.	TRBD1	CASRGTGNYEQYF	TGTGCCAGCAGAGGGACAGGGAACTACGAGCAGTACTTC
12	TRBV28	TRBJ1-5	.	.	CASSFDDGPQHF	TGTGCCAGCAGTTTTGACGACGGGCCCCAGCATTTT
15	TRBV7-3	TRBJ2-3	.	TRBD2	CASSLAGVGTDTQYF	TGTGCCAGCAGTTTAGCGGGGGTGGGCACAGATACGCAGTATTTT
14	TRBV7-9	TRBJ1-4	.	TRBD1	CASSFGTGGEKLFF	TGTGCCAGCAGCTTTGGGACAGGTGGTGAAAAACTGTTTTTT
15	TRBV19	TRBJ1-5	.	.	CASSIQDLYDQPQHF	TGTGCCAGTAGTATCCAGGATCTATACGATCAGCCCCAGCATTTT
12	TRBV14	TRBJ1-1	.	.	CASSLRNTEAFF	TGTGCCAGCAGCCTAAGAAACACTGAAGCTTTCTTT
11	TRBV7-9	TRBJ2-7	.	.	CASSLANEQYF	TGTGCCAGCAGCTTAGCCAACGAGCAGTACTTC
11	TRBV20-1	TRBJ2-1	.	.	CSARVRDEQFF	TGCAGTGCGCGGGTTAGGGATGAGCAGTTCTTC
14	TRBV6-5	TRBJ1-1	.	.	CASSPLNAGTEAFF	TGTGCCAGCAGCCCATTGAACGCGGGGACTGAAGCTTTCTTT
14	TRBV28	TRBJ1-5	.	.	CASRTDRVLEPQHF	TGTGCCAGCAGGACGGACCGAGTTTTGGAGCCCCAGCATTTT
15	TRBV4-1	TRBJ1-4	few	.	CASSKGPRTNEKLFF	TGCGCCAGCAGCAAAGGGCCCAGAACTAATGAAAAACTGTTTTTT
12	TRBV18	TRBJ2-1	.	.	CASSLSNNEQFF	TGTGCCAGCTCATTGTCGAACAATGAGCAGTTCTTC
16	TRBV19	TRBJ2-2	.	.	CASAGPAGRNTGELFF	TGTGCCAGTGCAGGGCCGGCCGGTAGAAACACCGGGGAGCTGTTTTTT
13	TRBV7-9	TRBJ2-2	.	.	CASSAQVDGELFF	TGTGCCAGCAGCGCACAGGTCGACGGGGAGCTGTTTTTT
17	TRBV5-1	TRBJ2-3	.	TRBD1	CASSLPSGQGASDTQYF	TGCGCCAGCAGCCTACCGTCGGGACAGGGGGCTTCTGATACGCAGTATTTT
15	TRBV7-9	TRBJ2-1	.	.	CASSPKNGAEGEQFF	TGTGCCAGCAGCCCTAAGAACGGGGCTGAGGGGGAGCAGTTCTTC
14	TRBV29-1	TRBJ2-5	.	TRBD2	CSVEGGAGEETQYF	TGCAGCGTTGAAGGTGGTGCGGGAGAAGAGACCCAGTACTTC
13	TRBV28	TRBJ1-1	.	.	CASSLISGDEAFF	TGTGCCAGCAGTTTAATTAGCGGGGATGAAGCTTTCTTT
16	TRBV11-2	TRBJ2-7	.	TRBD2	CASSLALGRGLAEQYF	TGTGCCAGCAGCTTAGCCTTAGGGAGGGGCCTCGCCGAGCAGTACTTC
14	TRBV11-2	TRBJ1-2	once	.	CASSLGRARYGYTF	TGTGCCAGCAGCTTAGGTAGGGCCCGCTATGGCTACACCTTC
13	TRBV2	TRBJ2-5	once	.	CASNRVQQETQYF	TGTGCCAGCAACCGGGTCCAACAAGAGACCCAGTACTTC
14	TRBV28	TRBJ1-4	.	.	CASSRETGTQRLFF	TGTGCCAGCAGCCGGGAAACCGGGACTCAAAGGCTGTTTTTT
15	TRBV5-4	TRBJ2-5	.	.	CASRSFSYTQETQYF	TGTGCCAGCAGGTCTTTTTCCTACACTCAAGAGACCCAGTACTTC
13	TRBV19	TRBJ2-1	.	TRBD2	CASSIDGAGKQFF	TGTGCCAGTAGTATAGATGGAGCGGGGAAACAGTTCTTC
17	TRBV11-2	TRBJ2-1	.	TRBD1	CASSRPQWDREYNEQFF	TGTGCCAGCAGTCGACCGCAATGGGACAGGGAATACAATGAGCAGTTCTTC
15	TRBV5-4	TRBJ2-5	.	TRBD2	CASSGTSGIGETQYF	TGTGCCAGCAGCGGGACTAGCGGGATCGGGGAGACCCAGTACTTC
13	TRBV28	TRBJ1-1	.	.	CASRTGLNTEAFF	TGTGCCAGCAGGACAGGATTGAACACTGAAGCTTTCTTT
14	TRBV11-3	TRBJ2-7	.	.	CASSRRGATYEQYF	TGTGCCAGCAGCCGCCGGGGGGCAACCTACGAGCAGTACTTC
14	TRBV28	TRBJ2-5	.	TRBD1	CASRYPGQQETQYF	TGTGCCAGCAGATATCCGGGACAGCAAGAGACCCAGTACTTC
14	TRBV4-2	TRBJ2-3	.	TRBD2	CATSGGRGTDTQYF	TGTGCCACCTCGGGAGGGCGGGGCACAGATACGCAGTATTTT
16	TRBV28	TRBJ1-2	.	.	CASSPPRTRTNYGYTF	TGTGCCAGCAGCCCCCCCCGGACCAGAACTAACTATGGCTACACCTTC
12	TRBV5-1	TRBJ2-1	.	.	CASSLREPEQFF	TGCGCCAGCAGCTTGCGGGAGCCTGAGCAGTTCTTC
15	TRBV30	TRBJ2-7	.	.	CAWSDKARSSYEQYF	TGTGCCTGGAGTGATAAAGCGCGTAGCTCCTACGAGCAGTACTTC
14	TRBV6-6	TRBJ1-2	once	TRBD1	CASSPLEGAYGYTF	TGTGCCAGCAGCCCCCTCGAGGGGGCCTATGGCTACACCTTC
15	TRBV6-5	TRBJ1-2	.	.	CASSLRSRVPYGYTF	TGTGCCAGCAGCCTACGGTCACGGGTTCCCTATGGCTACACCTTC
15	TRBV4-1	TRBJ2-1	.	TRBD2	CASSPGLADYNEQFF	TGCGCCAGCAGCCCGGGGCTAGCGGACTACAATGAGCAGTTCTTC
15	TRBV4-1	TRBJ1-5	.	.	CASSQGRYSNQPQHF	TGCGCCAGCAGCCAAGGTAGATATAGCAATCAGCCCCAGCATTTT
15	TRBV1	TRBJ2-7	.	.	CTSSQISGRAYEQYF	TGCACCAGCAGCCAAATTAGCGGGAGGGCCTACGAGCAGTACTTC
14	TRBV18	TRBJ1-1	.	.	CASSPRSTNTEAFF	TGTGCCAGCTCACCACGCTCGACGAACACTGAAGCTTTCTTT
15	TRBV18	TRBJ2-7	.	TRBD1	CASSPGTGPQGEQYF	TGTGCCAGCTCACCTGGGACAGGCCCCCAGGGCGAGCAGTACTTC
15	TRBV5-5	TRBJ2-7	.	.	CASSPASTGQYEQYF	TGTGCCAGCAGCCCCGCCAGCACAGGGCAGTACGAGCAGTACTTC